Reported below is one T cell receptor (beta chain). The target of this receptor is not known. No qualities accompany the bases; no much larger clone lies one base away. CDR1 and CDR2 are read off the germline V gene (reference sequence) as SEHNR and FQNEAQ. Trimming removed 1 base from V and 6 bases from J, leaving 13 bases between the germline ends. From cysteine to phenylalanine, the CDR3 is 15 amino acids long. Just the 45-base CDR3 DNA is kept, in frame starting at base 1. Peripheral blood CD8+ and CD4+ T cells from healthy donors, Susac syndrome patients and multiple sclerosis patients were profiled using high-throughput TCR beta sequencing. Treatment-naive patients with stable or active relapsing-remitting disease fulfilling revised McDonald criteria were used as multiple sclerosis controls. Bulk CD8+ and CD4+ T cells were purified by magnetic negative isolation, while CD8+ TEMRA cells were enriched using FACS. Blood was collected in EDTA tubes and processed within 24 hours, with PBMCs isolated through density gradient centrifugation. PBMCs destined for TCR sequencing were cryopreserved in liquid nitrogen and later thawed in a 37 °C water bath. A purity of at least 90% was achieved for sorted or isolated CD4+, CD8+ and CD8+ TEMRA cells.

This specimen belongs to a study of CD8 T cells in Susac syndrome (dated by TCRdb to the late 2010s). Looking at the study overall: Whether CD8+ T cell activation and differentiation in Susac syndrome was antigen driven was tested using repertoire sequencing. Study-wide findings and limitations: The number of individuals in the TCR sequencing and HLA analysis was recognized as being relatively small.

RNA was extracted with the RNeasy kit and about 0.45 to 1 ug was reverse transcribed using random hexamers. TCR beta CDR3 regions were amplified with the immunoSEQ multiplex PCR assay covering 54 Vbeta and 13 Jbeta segments. PCR amplification bias was corrected by using a synthetic template baseline for primer optimization and computational correction. The paper's data handling went like this. Reads were annotated to V, D and J genes per IMGT and analyzed with immunoSEQ Analyzer, keeping only productive sequences. Clonality was computed as one minus Shannon entropy normalized by log2 of the number of productive unique sequences. For each patient and control, public and private clones were evaluated among the 100 most prevalent clones. Clones were defined as Susac-specific when absent from the healthy and MS cohorts, from fewer than 1,300 published viral clones and from other ImmuneACCESS disease sequences. TCRdb trimmed public reads at Q25 via fastp, called clones via MiXCR and kept in-frame beta chains. Every CDR3 protein is listed once, alongside the most common genes and DNA of its rows. Here the V and J calls rest on TCRdb's processing, not on the authors' analysis. The sample records about 250,000 distinct CDR3 sequences, roughly 95% of which are singletons. The top ten clones comprise approximately 0.07% of the sample.

The sequence derives from a human donor with multiple sclerosis. The chain is made from TRBV7-9 and TRBJ2-1, and possibly TRBD2, on 6 matching bases. Specimen: CD4+ T cells from PBMCs. At the DNA level, the sequence is TGTGCCAGCAGCTTAGGGACTACGAGGGGCAATGAGCAGTTCTTC. This codes for CASSLGTTRGNEQFF.